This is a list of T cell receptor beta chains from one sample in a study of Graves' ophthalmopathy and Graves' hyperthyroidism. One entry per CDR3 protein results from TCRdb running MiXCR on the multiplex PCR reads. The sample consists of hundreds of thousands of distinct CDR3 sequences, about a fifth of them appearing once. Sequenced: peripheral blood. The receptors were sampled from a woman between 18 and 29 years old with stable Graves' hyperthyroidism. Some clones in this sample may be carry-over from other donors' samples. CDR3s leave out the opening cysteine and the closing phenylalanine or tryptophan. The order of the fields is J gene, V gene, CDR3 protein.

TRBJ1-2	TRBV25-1	ASSLAGTMRYT
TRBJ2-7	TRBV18	ASSPQTYERYEQY
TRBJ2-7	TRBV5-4	ASSRGLADYEQY
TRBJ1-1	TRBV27	ASSESGKVEAF
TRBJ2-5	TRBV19	ASSTRLGGQETQY
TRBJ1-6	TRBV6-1	ASSEKEEKGRYNSPLH
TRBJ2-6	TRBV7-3	ASSLSAGRPSGANVLT
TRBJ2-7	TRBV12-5	ASGFLNPYLAGESGEQY
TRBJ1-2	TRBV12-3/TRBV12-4	ASSPGFGGYT
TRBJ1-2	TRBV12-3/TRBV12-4	ASSLGQGLKTPYT
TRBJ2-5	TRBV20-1	SARDIGGPSETQY
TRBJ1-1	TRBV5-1	ASSLGGAGTEAC
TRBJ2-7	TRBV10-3	AAGQGYEQY
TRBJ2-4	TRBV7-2	ASRDDRGSNIQY
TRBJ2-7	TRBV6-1	ASSEWGVNYEQY
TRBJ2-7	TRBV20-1	SARVRQTYEQY
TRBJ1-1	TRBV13	ASSLGTIGQLNTEAF
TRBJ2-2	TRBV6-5	ASSYILAGGPTGELF
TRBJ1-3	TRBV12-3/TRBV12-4	ASSFGGAGGNTIY
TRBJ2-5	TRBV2	ASSEDLLETQY
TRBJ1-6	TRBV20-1	SARGRRNSPLH
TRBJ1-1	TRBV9	ASSVFEDTEAF
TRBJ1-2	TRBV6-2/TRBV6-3	ATHRGDGYT
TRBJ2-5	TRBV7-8	ASRKTSGGFGGTQY
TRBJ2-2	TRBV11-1	ASSYPPATSGGAGELF
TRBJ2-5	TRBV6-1	ASSPLERETQY
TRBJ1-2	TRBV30	AYTTGAYGYT
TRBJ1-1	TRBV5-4	ASSLNRGLTEAF
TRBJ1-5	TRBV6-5	ASKPRMGNQPQH
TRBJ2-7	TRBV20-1	SARNPQGGIEQY
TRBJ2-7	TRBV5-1	ASSLPRDYEQY
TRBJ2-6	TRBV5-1	ATARDGAAGSSGANVLT
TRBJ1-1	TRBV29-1	SVLDRAGNTEAF
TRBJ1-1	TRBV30	AWTPRGDRAF
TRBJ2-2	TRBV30	AWRTTGGPNTGELF
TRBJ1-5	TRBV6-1	ASSGTGPGGRKQPQH
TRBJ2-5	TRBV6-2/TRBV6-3	ASITYRGSETQY
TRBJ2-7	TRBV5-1	ASSEGQGRLEQY